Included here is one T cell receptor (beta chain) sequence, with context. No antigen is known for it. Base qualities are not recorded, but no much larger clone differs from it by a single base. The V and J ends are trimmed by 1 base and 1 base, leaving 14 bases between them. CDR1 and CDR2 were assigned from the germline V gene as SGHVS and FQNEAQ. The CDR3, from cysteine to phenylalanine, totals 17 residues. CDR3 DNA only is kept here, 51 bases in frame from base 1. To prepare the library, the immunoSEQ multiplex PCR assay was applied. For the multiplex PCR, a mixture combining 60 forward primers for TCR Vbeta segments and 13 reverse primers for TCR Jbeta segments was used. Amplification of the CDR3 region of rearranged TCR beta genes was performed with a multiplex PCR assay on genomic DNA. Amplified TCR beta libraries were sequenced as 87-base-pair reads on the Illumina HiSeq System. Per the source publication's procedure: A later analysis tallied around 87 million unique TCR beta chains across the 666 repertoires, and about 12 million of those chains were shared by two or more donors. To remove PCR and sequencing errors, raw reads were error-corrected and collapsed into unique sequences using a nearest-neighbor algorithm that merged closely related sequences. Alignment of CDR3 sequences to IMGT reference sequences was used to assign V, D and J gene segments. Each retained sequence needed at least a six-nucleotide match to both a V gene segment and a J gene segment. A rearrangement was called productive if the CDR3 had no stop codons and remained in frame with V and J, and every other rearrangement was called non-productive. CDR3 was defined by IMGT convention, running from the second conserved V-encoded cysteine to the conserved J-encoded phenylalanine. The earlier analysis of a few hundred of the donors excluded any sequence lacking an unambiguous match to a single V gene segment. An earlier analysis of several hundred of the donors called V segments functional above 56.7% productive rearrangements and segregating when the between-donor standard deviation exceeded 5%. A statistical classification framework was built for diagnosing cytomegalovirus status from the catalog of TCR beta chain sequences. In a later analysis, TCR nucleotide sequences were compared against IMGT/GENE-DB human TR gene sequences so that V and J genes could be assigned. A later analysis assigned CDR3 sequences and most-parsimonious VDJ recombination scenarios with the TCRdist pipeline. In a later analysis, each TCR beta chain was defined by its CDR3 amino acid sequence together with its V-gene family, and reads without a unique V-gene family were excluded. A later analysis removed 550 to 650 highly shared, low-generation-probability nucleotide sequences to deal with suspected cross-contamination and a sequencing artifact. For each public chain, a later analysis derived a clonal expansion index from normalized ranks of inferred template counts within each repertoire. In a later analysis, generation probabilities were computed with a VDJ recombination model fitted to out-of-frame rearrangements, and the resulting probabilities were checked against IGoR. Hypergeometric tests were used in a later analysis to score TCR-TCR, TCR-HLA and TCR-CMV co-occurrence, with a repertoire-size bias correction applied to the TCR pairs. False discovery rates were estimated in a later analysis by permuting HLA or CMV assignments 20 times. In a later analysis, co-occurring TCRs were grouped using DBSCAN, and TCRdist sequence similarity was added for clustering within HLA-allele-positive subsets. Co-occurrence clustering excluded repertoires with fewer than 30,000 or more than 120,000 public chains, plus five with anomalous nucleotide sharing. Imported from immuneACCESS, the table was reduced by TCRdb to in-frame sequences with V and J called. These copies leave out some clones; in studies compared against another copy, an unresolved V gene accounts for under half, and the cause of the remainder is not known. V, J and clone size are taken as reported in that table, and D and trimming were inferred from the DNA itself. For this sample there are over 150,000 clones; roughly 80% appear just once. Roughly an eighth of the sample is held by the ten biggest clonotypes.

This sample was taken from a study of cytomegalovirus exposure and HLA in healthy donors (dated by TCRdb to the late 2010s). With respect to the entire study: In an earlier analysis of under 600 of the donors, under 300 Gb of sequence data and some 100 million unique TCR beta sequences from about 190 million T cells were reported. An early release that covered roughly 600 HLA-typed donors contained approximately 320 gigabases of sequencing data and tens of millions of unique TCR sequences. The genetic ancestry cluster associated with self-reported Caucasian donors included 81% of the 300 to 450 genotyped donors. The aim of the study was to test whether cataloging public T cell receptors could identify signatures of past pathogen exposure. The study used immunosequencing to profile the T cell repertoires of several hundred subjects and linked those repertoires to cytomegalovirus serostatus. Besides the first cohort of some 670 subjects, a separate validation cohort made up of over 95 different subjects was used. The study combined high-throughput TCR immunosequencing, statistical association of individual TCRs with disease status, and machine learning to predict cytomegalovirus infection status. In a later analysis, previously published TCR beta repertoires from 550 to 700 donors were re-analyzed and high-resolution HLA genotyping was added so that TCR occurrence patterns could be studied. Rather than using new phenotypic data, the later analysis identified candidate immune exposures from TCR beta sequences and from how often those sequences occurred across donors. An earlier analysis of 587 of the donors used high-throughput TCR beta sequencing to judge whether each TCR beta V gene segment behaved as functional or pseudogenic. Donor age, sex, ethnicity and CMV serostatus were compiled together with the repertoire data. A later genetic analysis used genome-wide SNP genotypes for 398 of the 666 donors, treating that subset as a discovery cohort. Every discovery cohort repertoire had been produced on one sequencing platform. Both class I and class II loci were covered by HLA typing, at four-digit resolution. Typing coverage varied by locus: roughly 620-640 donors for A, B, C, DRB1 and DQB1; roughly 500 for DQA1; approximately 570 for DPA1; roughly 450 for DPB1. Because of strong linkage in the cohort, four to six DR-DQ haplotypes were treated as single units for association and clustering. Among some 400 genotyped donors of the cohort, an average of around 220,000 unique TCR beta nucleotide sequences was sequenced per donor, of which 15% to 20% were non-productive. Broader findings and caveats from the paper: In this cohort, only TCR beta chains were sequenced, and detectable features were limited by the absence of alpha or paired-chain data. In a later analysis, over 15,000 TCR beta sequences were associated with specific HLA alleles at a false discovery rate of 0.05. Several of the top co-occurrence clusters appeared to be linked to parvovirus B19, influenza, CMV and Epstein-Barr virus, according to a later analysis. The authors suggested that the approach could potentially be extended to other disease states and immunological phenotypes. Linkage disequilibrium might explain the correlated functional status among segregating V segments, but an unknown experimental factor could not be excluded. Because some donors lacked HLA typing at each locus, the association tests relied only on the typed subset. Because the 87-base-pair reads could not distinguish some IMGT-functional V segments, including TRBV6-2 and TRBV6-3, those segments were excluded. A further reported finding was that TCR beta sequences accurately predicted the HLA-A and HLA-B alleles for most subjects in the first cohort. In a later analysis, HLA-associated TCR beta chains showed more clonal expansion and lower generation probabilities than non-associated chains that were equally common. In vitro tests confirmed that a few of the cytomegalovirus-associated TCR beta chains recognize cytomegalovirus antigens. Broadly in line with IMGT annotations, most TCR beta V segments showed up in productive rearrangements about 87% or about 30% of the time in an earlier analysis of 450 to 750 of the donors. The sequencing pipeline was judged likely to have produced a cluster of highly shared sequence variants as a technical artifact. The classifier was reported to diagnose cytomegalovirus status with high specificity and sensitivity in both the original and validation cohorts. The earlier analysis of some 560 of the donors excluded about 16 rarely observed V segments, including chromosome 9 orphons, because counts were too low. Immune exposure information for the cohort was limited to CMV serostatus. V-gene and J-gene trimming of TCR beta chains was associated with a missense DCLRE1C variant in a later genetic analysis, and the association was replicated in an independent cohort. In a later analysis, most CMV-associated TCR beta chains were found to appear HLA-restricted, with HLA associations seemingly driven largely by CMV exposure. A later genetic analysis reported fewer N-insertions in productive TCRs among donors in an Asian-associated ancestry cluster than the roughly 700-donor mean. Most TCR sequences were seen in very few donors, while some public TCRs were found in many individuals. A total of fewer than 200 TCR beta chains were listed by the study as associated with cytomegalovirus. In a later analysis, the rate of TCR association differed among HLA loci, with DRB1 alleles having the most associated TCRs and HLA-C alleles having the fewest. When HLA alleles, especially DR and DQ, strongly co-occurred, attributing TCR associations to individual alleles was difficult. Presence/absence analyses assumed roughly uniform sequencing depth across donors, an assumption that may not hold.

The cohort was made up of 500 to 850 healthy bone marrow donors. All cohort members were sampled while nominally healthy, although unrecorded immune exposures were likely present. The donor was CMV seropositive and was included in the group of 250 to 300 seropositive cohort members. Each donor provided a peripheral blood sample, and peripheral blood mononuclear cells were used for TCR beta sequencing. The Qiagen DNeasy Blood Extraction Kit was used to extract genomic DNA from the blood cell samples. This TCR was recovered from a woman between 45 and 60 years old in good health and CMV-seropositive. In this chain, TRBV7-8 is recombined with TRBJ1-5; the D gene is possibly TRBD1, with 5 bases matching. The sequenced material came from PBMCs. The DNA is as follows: TGTGCCAGCAGCTTAGGGGAGGCAGGGAGGAGCAATCAGCCCCAGCATTTT. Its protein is CASSLGEAGRSNQPQHF.